This is a list of T cell receptor beta chains from one sample in a study of OX40 agonist ivuxolimab in advanced cancers. Only in-frame clones appear in the TCRdb table, and some are missing; sequencing was by immunoSEQ multiplex PCR. Of around 80,000 clones in the sample, around 80% are singletons; the top ten hold around 0.44%. The specimen was CD4+ or CD8+ T cells sorted from blood, collected in a trial of the OX40 agonist ivuxolimab. Receptors were obtained from an adult with an advanced solid tumor such as melanoma, head and neck, liver or kidney cancer. CDR3s include the opening cysteine and the closing phenylalanine or tryptophan. The order of the fields is V gene, D gene, J gene, clone size, CDR3 protein, CDR3 DNA. A D gene is named only where the DNA matches it firmly. Size is omitted from some rows. Given values are once, few, many or a class for expanded clones.

TRBV12-5	NA	TRBJ1-2	NA	CASGLSPQGDYTF	TGTGCTAGTGGTTTGAGTCCTCAGGGAGACTACACCTTC
TRBV7-3	TRBD2	TRBJ2-1	NA	CASSPSLAGEVNEQFF	TGTGCCAGCAGCCCCTCGCTAGCGGGAGAGGTCAATGAGCAGTTCTTC
TRBV5-1	NA	TRBJ1-4	few	CASSLGTTNEKLFF	TGCGCCAGCAGCTTGGGCACAACTAATGAAAAACTGTTTTTT
TRBV5-1	NA	TRBJ1-2	NA	CASSFNSGNYGYTF	TGCGCCAGCAGCTTCAATTCGGGAAACTATGGCTACACCTTC
TRBV21-1	NA	TRBJ1-1	NA	CASSKEEGRAFF	TGTGCCAGCAGCAAAGAGGAGGGGCGGGCTTTCTTT
TRBV7-2	NA	TRBJ2-7	NA	CASSLEGQYLYEQYF	TGTGCCAGCAGCTTAGAAGGGCAGTACCTATACGAGCAGTACTTC
TRBV28	TRBD2	TRBJ2-4	NA	CASQRRGGLAKNIQYF	TGTGCCAGCCAGAGGCGGGGGGGTCTAGCCAAAAACATTCAGTACTTC
TRBV7-8	TRBD1	TRBJ1-5	NA	CASSSKTGGLSNQPQHF	TGTGCCAGCAGCTCCAAGACAGGGGGCCTTAGCAATCAGCCCCAGCATTTT
TRBV30	NA	TRBJ2-7	few	CAWSGDTGTYEQYF	TGTGCCTGGAGTGGCGATACCGGGACCTACGAGCAGTACTTC
TRBV30	NA	TRBJ1-5	NA	CAWSVRGNQPQHF	TGTGCCTGGAGTGTGCGAGGGAATCAGCCCCAGCATTTT
TRBV4-3	NA	TRBJ2-7	few	CASSPDGVREQYF	TGCGCCAGCAGCCCTGACGGGGTGCGGGAGCAGTACTTC
TRBV19	TRBD1	TRBJ2-7	few	CASSIQGQGTYEQYF	TGTGCCAGTAGTATTCAAGGACAGGGGACGTACGAGCAGTACTTC
TRBV14	NA	TRBJ2-7	NA	CASSQRLSDSEQYF	TGTGCCAGCAGCCAACGACTATCGGACAGCGAGCAGTACTTC
TRBV11-2	NA	TRBJ2-2	NA	CASSLGQNTGELFF	TGTGCCAGCAGCTTAGGTCAAAACACCGGGGAGCTGTTTTTT
TRBV18	TRBD1	TRBJ2-5	NA	CASSHRGREETQYF	TGTGCCAGCTCGCACAGGGGGCGCGAGGAGACCCAGTACTTC